A selection of T cell receptor beta chains follows, all from one sample in a study. MiXCR, applied by TCRdb to the 5' RACE reads, yields one record per CDR3 protein. The repertoire holds about 11,000 distinct CDR3 sequences, about a sixth seen once, with roughly 3.8% in the top ten. What was sequenced was Tregs sorted from a lymph node. The source of these receptors is a female donor with breast cancer. The CDR3 runs from the conserved cysteine through the conserved F or W. D genes are given only for firm matches. A clone size is listed for some rows: how often the clone was seen (once, few, many), or a class if it is expanded.

CASSLGWLAGNNEQFF,TGTGCCAGCAGCTTAGGTTGGCTAGCGGGCAACAATGAGCAGTTCTTC,medium-sized,TRBD2,TRBV7-2,TRBJ2-1
CASRLEGSENIQYF,TGTGCAAGTCGCTTAGAAGGTTCGGAAAACATTCAGTACTTC,NA,NA,TRBV12-2,TRBJ2-4
CASSPTQVNEQFF,TGTGCCAGCTCACCAACACAGGTCAATGAGCAGTTCTTC,many,NA,TRBV18,TRBJ2-1
CASSLGFSYEQYF,TGTGCCAGCAGCTTAGGTTTTTCCTACGAGCAGTACTTC,many,NA,TRBV7-3,TRBJ2-7
CATSREPGRSYNSPLHF,TGTGCCACCAGCAGAGAGCCAGGGAGGTCCTATAATTCACCCCTCCACTTT,medium-sized,NA,TRBV15,TRBJ1-6
CASRTGQQPNYGYTF,TGTGCCAGCAGAACGGGACAGCAACCCAACTATGGCTACACCTTC,medium-sized,TRBD1,TRBV6-2/TRBV6-3,TRBJ1-2
CASSLDMGRNTEAFF,TGCGCCAGCAGCTTGGACATGGGCCGGAACACTGAAGCTTTCTTT,medium-sized,NA,TRBV5-1,TRBJ1-1
CASSFSGVVETQYF,TGTGCCAGCAGCTTTTCAGGGGTAGTGGAGACCCAGTACTTC,medium-sized,NA,TRBV7-6,TRBJ2-5
CASSLQGSGSPLHF,TGTGCCAGCAGCCTACAGGGATCAGGTTCACCCCTCCACTTT,many,NA,TRBV2,TRBJ1-6
CASSPLGHSNQPQHF,TGCGCCAGCAGCCCTTTGGGTCATAGCAATCAGCCCCAGCATTTT,many,NA,TRBV5-1,TRBJ1-5
CSARDLTDLQETQYF,TGCAGTGCTAGAGATCTGACAGATCTCCAAGAGACCCAGTACTTC,many,NA,TRBV20-1,TRBJ2-5
CASSRGGVALRGNTIYF,TGCGCCAGCAGCCGAGGCGGGGTCGCATTGCGTGGAAACACCATATATTTT,medium-sized,NA,TRBV4-1,TRBJ1-3
CASSPGQGLDTQYF,TGTGCCAGCAGCCCAGGACAGGGACTAGATACGCAGTATTTT,medium-sized,TRBD1,TRBV9,TRBJ2-3
CASSWPAGGTDTQYF,TGCGCCAGCAGCTGGCCGGCAGGGGGGACGGATACGCAGTATTTT,NA,NA,TRBV5-1,TRBJ2-3
CASSRTAGNTDTQYF,TGTGCCAGCTCACGGACCGCAGGGAACACAGATACGCAGTATTTT,many,NA,TRBV18,TRBJ2-3
CSAGTSGRNEQFF,TGCAGTGCTGGGACTAGCGGGAGGAATGAGCAGTTCTTC,few,TRBD2,TRBV20-1,TRBJ2-1
CATSRDFAGGTDTQYF,TGTGCCACCAGCAGAGATTTCGCGGGAGGGACAGATACGCAGTATTTT,NA,TRBD2,TRBV15,TRBJ2-3
CASSQVLAGSRGGTGELFF,TGTGCCAGCAGCCAAGTACTAGCGGGGTCTCGAGGGGGCACCGGGGAGCTGTTTTTT,many,TRBD2,TRBV3-1,TRBJ2-2
CSAGLAGRYNEQFF,TGCAGCGCGGGACTAGCGGGTCGCTACAATGAGCAGTTCTTC,many,TRBD2,TRBV29-1,TRBJ2-1
CASSLTGPEGGYGYTF,TGTGCCAGCAGCTTAACGGGCCCCGAAGGTGGCTATGGCTACACCTTC,medium-sized,NA,TRBV5-6,TRBJ1-2
CASSGGPVGTQYF,TGCGCCAGCAGCGGGGGACCCGTGGGGACCCAGTACTTC,medium-sized,NA,TRBV5-1,TRBJ2-5
CASSLLAGFTDTQYF,TGTGCCAGCAGCCTTCTAGCGGGGTTCACAGATACGCAGTATTTT,NA,TRBD2,TRBV7-6,TRBJ2-3
CASSHSRDPFNEQFF,TGTGCCAGCAGCCATTCCAGAGACCCTTTCAATGAGCAGTTCTTC,many,NA,TRBV3-1,TRBJ2-1
CASRGSSGANVLTF,TGTGCCTCCCGCGGTAGCTCTGGGGCCAACGTCCTGACTTTC,many,NA,TRBV12-3/TRBV12-4,TRBJ2-6
CATSDPSGRAYNEQFF,TGTGCCACCAGTGACCCAAGCGGGAGGGCCTACAATGAGCAGTTCTTC,medium-sized,TRBD2,TRBV24-1,TRBJ2-1
CASSLEGQGGEKLFF,TGTGCCAGCAGCTTGGAGGGACAGGGAGGAGAAAAACTGTTTTTT,many,TRBD1,TRBV5-5,TRBJ1-4
CATSRGTGTNQPQHF,TGTGCCACCAGCAGAGGTACGGGAACAAATCAGCCCCAGCATTTT,many,NA,TRBV15,TRBJ1-5
CASSPFSTYTEAFF,TGCGCCAGCAGCCCCTTTAGTACGTACACTGAAGCTTTCTTT,medium-sized,NA,TRBV5-1,TRBJ1-1
CASSRIGNYEQYF,TGCGCCAGCAGCCGGATAGGGAACTACGAGCAGTACTTC,few,NA,TRBV5-1,TRBJ2-7
CASSLTGLTDTQYF,TGCGCCAGCAGCCTTACAGGGTTAACAGATACGCAGTATTTT,many,NA,TRBV5-1,TRBJ2-3
CSGLWNIQYF,TGCAGTGGTTTGTGGAACATTCAGTACTTC,once,NA,TRBV20-1,TRBJ2-4
CASSLAFTSGDTQETQYF,TGCGCCAGCAGCTTGGCCTTTACTAGCGGGGACACCCAAGAGACCCAGTACTTC,once,TRBD2,TRBV5-1,TRBJ2-5
CASSPGQGNQPQHF,TGTGCCAGCAGTCCGGGACAGGGCAATCAGCCCCAGCATTTT,medium-sized,TRBD1,TRBV27,TRBJ1-5
CSSSYLGWFGDPAYEQYF,TGTTCCAGCAGTTACCTAGGGTGGTTCGGGGACCCGGCCTACGAGCAGTACTTC,NA,NA,TRBV6-2/TRBV6-3,TRBJ2-7
CASRGTSGYNEQFF,TGTGCCAGCAGAGGGACTAGCGGATACAATGAGCAGTTCTTC,few,TRBD2,TRBV6-1,TRBJ2-1
CASSQDRSGNTIYF,TGTGCCAGCAGCCAGGACCGCTCTGGAAACACCATATATTTT,many,NA,TRBV7-2,TRBJ1-3
CAWSVRFRELFF,TGTGCCTGGAGTGTACGGTTTCGGGAGCTGTTTTTT,many,NA,TRBV30,TRBJ2-2
CASRAREGRGELFF,TGTGCCAGCAGGGCTCGGGAGGGCCGCGGGGAGCTGTTTTTT,medium-sized,TRBD2,TRBV6-5,TRBJ2-2
CASSLARQTGYTF,TGTGCCAGCAGCTTAGCTCGCCAGACCGGCTACACCTTC,medium-sized,NA,TRBV7-2,TRBJ1-2
CASQGLGEQYF,TGTGCCAGCCAGGGTTTGGGCGAGCAGTACTTC,many,NA,TRBV7-9,TRBJ2-7
CASSSPGLGNNEQFF,TGTGCCAGCAGCAGCCCGGGACTAGGGAACAATGAGCAGTTCTTC,NA,TRBD2,TRBV7-9,TRBJ2-1
CASSLMASGREETQYF,TGCGCCAGCAGCTTGATGGCTAGCGGGAGGGAAGAGACCCAGTACTTC,many,TRBD2,TRBV5-1,TRBJ2-5
CASSLTTEGTDTQYF,TGTGCCAGCAGCCTGACCACGGAGGGCACAGATACGCAGTATTTT,medium-sized,NA,TRBV12-3/TRBV12-4,TRBJ2-3
CSVSIRGVGETQYF,TGCAGCGTTTCGATCAGGGGAGTTGGAGAGACCCAGTACTTC,medium-sized,NA,TRBV29-1,TRBJ2-5
CASTDRPDYEQYF,TGTGCCAGCACCGACAGGCCAGACTACGAGCAGTACTTC,medium-sized,NA,TRBV6-5,TRBJ2-7
CASSSTFPPDTQYF,TGTGCCAGCAGTTCCACGTTCCCTCCAGATACGCAGTATTTT,many,NA,TRBV6-5,TRBJ2-3
CASSPRRTRGETEAFF,TGTGCCAGCTCACCACGGCGGACTAGGGGAGAGACTGAAGCTTTCTTT,many,NA,TRBV18,TRBJ1-1
CASSDPSPGGGKNTGELFF,TGTGCCAGCAGCGACCCATCCCCGGGGGGGGGGAAGAACACCGGGGAGCTGTTTTTT,few,TRBD2,TRBV7-9,TRBJ2-2
CASRLNRYNEQFF,TGTGCCAGCAGACTCAACCGTTACAATGAGCAGTTCTTC,many,NA,TRBV27,TRBJ2-1
CASSYGGPGNQPQHF,TGTGCCAGCAGTTACGGGGGGCCGGGCAATCAGCCCCAGCATTTT,medium-sized,NA,TRBV6-2/TRBV6-3,TRBJ1-5
CASSLGGVSTEAFF,TGTGCCAGCAGTTTAGGAGGCGTTAGCACTGAAGCTTTCTTT,few,NA,TRBV28,TRBJ1-1
CASSRGSGAIYEQCF,TGTGCCAGCAGCCGGGGATCGGGAGCGATATACGAGCAGTGCTTC,NA,NA,TRBV4-2,TRBJ2-7